Each of the 29 T cell receptor beta chains below was sequenced from the same sample in a study of early T cells in non-severe SARS-CoV-2 infection. Via MiXCR, TCRdb re-called the 5' RACE reads, giving one row per CDR3 protein. This sample has about 70,000 distinct CDR3 sequences, with about 4.9% found just once. The specimen comprised whole blood, sampled at baseline. The receptors come from an adult who was a healthcare worker with PCR-confirmed SARS-CoV-2 infection or an uninfected control (not recorded which). The donor label of this sample is uncertain.

This clonotype was detected ten times or more. This sequence joins TRBV14 and TRBJ1-6; tentatively, D is TRBD1 (5 bases). The CDR3 is 15 residues long. The ends were cut back, 4 bases at V and 6 bases at J, with 13 bases in the middle. The germline V gene has CDR1 SGHDN and CDR2 FVKESK. The CDR3 nucleotides are TGTGCCAGCAGCCCCGGGGACGGCTCTAATTCACCCCTCCACTTT. Encoded protein: CASSPGDGSNSPLHF.

The chain couples TRBV20-1 to TRBJ2-5; 8 bases are a match to TRBD2. The V segment lost 4 bases and the J segment 4 bases; nucleotides outside the gene matches: 5. Germline CDR1 and CDR2: DFQATT and SNEGSKA (reference sequence). There are 13 residues in the CDR3. The CDR3 protein is CSAIGLALETQYF. The DNA for the CDR3 is TGCAGTGCTATAGGACTAGCCCTAGAGACCCAGTACTTC.

V usage is TRBV6-6 and J usage is TRBJ1-1; no reliable D call. The CDR3 spans 13 residues. Trimming pared 0 bases from V and 3 bases from J, leaving 5 bases between. Germline V gene data show CDR1 as MNHNY and CDR2 as SVGAGI (reference sequence). CDR3 nucleotides: TGTGCCAGCAGTTACTCGTTGGACACTGAAGCTTTCTTT. Protein product: CASSYSLDTEAFF.

V gene TRBV7-8 combines with J gene TRBJ2-1; tentatively, D is TRBD2 (7 bases). Germline V gene sequence: CDR1 SGHVS, CDR2 FQNEAQ. CDR3 length: 13 residues. V dropped 1 base and J dropped 15 bases, with 16 bases sitting between them. The CDR3 sequence is CASSLVAGDTAFF. The CDR3 bases are TGTGCCAGCAGCTTAGTTGCGGGGGACACCGCGTTCTTC. The complete variable domain, with remaining parts taken from reference TRBV7-8 and TRBJ2-1, reads GAGVSQSPRYKVAKRGQDVALRCDPISGHVSLFWYQQALGQGPEFLTYFQNEAQLDKSGLPSDRFFAERPEGSVSTLKIQRTQQEDSAVYLCASSLVAGDTAFFGPGTRLTVL.

V is TRBV10-3 and J is TRBJ1-1; TRBD1 aligns across 7 bases. This CDR3 has 13 amino acids. CDR1 ENHRY and CDR2 SYGVKD come from the germline V gene. Germline trimming cut 6 bases from V and 7 bases from J; bases unmatched to any gene: 8. As DNA, the CDR3 is TGTGCCATCAGCACGGGGACAGACTATGAAGCTTTCTTT. It is translated as CAISTGTDYEAFF.

In its sample, this clonotype was seen a few times. The rearrangement links TRBV5-6 to TRBJ2-5, with D possibly matching TRBD2 (5 bases). CDR1 is SGHDT, CDR2 YYEEEE, per germline. The CDR3 loop spans 15 amino acids. Trimming took off 4 bases at V and 2 bases at J, with 15 bases between the two ends. The CDR3 protein is CASSPLRGYQETQYF. The DNA of the CDR3 is TGTGCCAGCAGCCCGCTTCGGGGATATCAAGAGACCCAGTACTTC.

This clonotype was recorded many times. The chain links TRBV13 to TRBJ1-2, with TRBD1 matching over 7 bases. With V trimmed by 4 bases and J by 3 bases, 11 bases remained unmatched. In germline, CDR1 is PRHDT, CDR2 FYEKMQ (reference sequence). This CDR3 is 16 amino acids long. This chain's CDR3 is CASSSSRQGADYGYTF. DNA of the CDR3: TGTGCCAGCAGCTCCTCTCGACAGGGAGCCGACTATGGCTACACCTTC.

This clonotype was seen at least ten times. The genes are TRBV27 and TRBJ2-6; weak D call: TRBD1 (6 bases). V dropped 10 bases and J dropped 0 bases, with 16 bases sitting between them. Germline V gene data show CDR1 as MNHEY and CDR2 as SMNVEV (reference sequence). CDR3 length: 16 residues. This chain's CDR3 is CATGQQGSSGANVLTF. In nucleotides, the CDR3 is TGTGCCACCGGCCAGCAGGGGAGCTCTGGGGCCAACGTCCTGACTTTC.

This clonotype was counted at least ten times. V is TRBV11-2 and J is TRBJ2-1, with TRBD2 as a possible D gene (5 bases). The CDR3 runs to 17 residues. Trimming took 2 bases from V and 0 from J, leaving 14 bases between them. Germline CDR1 is SGHAT and CDR2 is FQNNGV. CDR3: CASSLSPDFNSYNEQFF. The DNA of the CDR3 is TGTGCCAGCAGCTTATCCCCGGACTTTAACTCCTACAATGAGCAGTTCTTC.

This clonotype was recorded many times. CDR3 loop: CSVGVGTEAFF. In nucleotides, the CDR3 is TGCAGCGTTGGTGTAGGCACTGAAGCTTTCTTT. The rearrangement uses TRBV29-1 and TRBJ1-1; no definite D call. V lost 4 bases, J lost 4 bases, and 7 bases lay in between. CDR1 is SQVTM and CDR2 is ANQGSEA in the germline V gene. This CDR3 region has 11 residues.

This clonotype has at least ten counts. The genes are TRBV12-3 or TRBV12-4 and TRBJ2-5; D tentatively fits TRBD1 or TRBD2 (5 bases each). The CDR3 runs to 12 residues. Trimming took off 5 bases at V and 3 bases at J, with 7 bases between the two ends. The CDR3 region has the DNA TGTGCCAGCAGTGGGACCAAAGAGACCCAGTACTTC. Translating gives CASSGTKETQYF.

This clonotype appeared a few times. The chain joins TRBV24-1 to TRBJ2-1, with 10 bases aligning to TRBD2. CDR3 length: 13 amino acids. Germline V gives CDR1 KGHDR, CDR2 SFDVKD. After removal of 8 bases from V and 7 bases from J, the junction contained 4 bases not matched to a gene. CDR3 DNA: TGTGCCACCAAAGCGGGGGGGAGTAATGAGCAGTTCTTC. Its translation: CATKAGGSNEQFF.

CDR3 bases: TGCAGTGCTAGAACCCCGGGCTCTGGAAACACCATATATTTT. It encodes CSARTPGSGNTIYF. The V gene is TRBV20-1, the J gene TRBJ1-3; no clear D. This CDR3 spans 14 amino acids. Germline V gene lookup returns CDR1 DFQATT and CDR2 SNEGSKA (reference sequence). Trimming shortened V by 2 bases and J by 0 bases, and 8 bases separated the two germline ends.

This clonotype has only a few counts. V is TRBV9 and J is TRBJ2-2; D is perhaps TRBD1 (6 bases). CDR3 length: 13 residues. Germline-derived CDR1 and CDR2 are SGDLS and YYNGEE. Between the trimmed V and J ends, which lost 3 bases and 6 bases, there was a span of 9 bases. The DNA of the CDR3 is TGTGCCAGCAGCGCTGGACAGCCCGGGGAGCTGTTTTTT. The encoded protein is CASSAGQPGELFF.

This clonotype was observed at least ten times. V usage is TRBV29-1 and J usage is TRBJ2-5; the D is unclear. CDR3 length equals 12 residues. Germline values: CDR1 SQVTM, CDR2 ANQGSEA. The ends were cut back, 8 bases at V and 3 bases at J, with 13 bases in the middle. Here the CDR3 reads CSLLGGEETQYF. The DNA for the CDR3 is TGCAGCCTGCTTGGCGGAGAAGAGACCCAGTACTTC.

This clonotype was picked up many times. The chain has TRBV6-1 and TRBJ1-2; D may be TRBD1 (6 bases). This CDR3 comprises 15 residues. Germline V CDR1 and CDR2: MNHNS, SASEGT. V was pared by 6 bases and J by 3 bases, with 17 bases between. CDR3 amino acids: CASSLKGGSDYGYTF. CDR3 bases: TGTGCCAGCAGCCTGAAGGGGGGGTCGGACTATGGCTACACCTTC.

This clonotype has a count of ten or more. The chain joins TRBV10-2 to TRBJ2-1; 8 nucleotides line up with TRBD2. There are 16 residues in the CDR3. CDR1 and CDR2 (germline): WSHSY, SAAADI. With V trimmed by 7 bases and J by 13 bases, 21 bases remained unmatched. The CDR3 loop is CASTSSPGTRTMFQFF. CDR3 in DNA: TGCGCCAGCACCTCCTCCCCCGGGACTAGGACAATGTTTCAGTTCTTC.

This clonotype appeared many times. The rearrangement uses TRBV28 and TRBJ1-2; D is uncertain. The CDR3 length is 12 residues. Between the trimmed V and J ends, which lost 4 bases and 4 bases, there was a span of 7 bases. Germline CDR1 and CDR2: MDHEN and SYDVKM. For the CDR3, the DNA is TGTGCCAGCAGTTCACTGACCTATGGCTACACCTTC. Amino acid sequence: CASSSLTYGYTF.

In regard to this clonotype: This sequence may be a read error, since a much larger clone differs from it by one base. The rearrangement links TRBV7-2 to TRBJ2-7, with D maybe TRBD1 (5 bases). The CDR3 is made up of 16 amino acids. Per germline, CDR1 SGHTA and CDR2 FQGNSA. Trimming pared 5 bases from V and 1 base from J, leaving 18 bases between. For the CDR3, the DNA is TGTGCCAGCAGCAACCAAGACAGACCATCTTCCTACGAGCAGTACTTC. As protein: CASSNQDRPSSYEQYF.

J is TRBJ2-6 and V is TRBV30; D unclear. The germline V gene has CDR1 GTSNPN and CDR2 SVGIG (reference sequence). The CDR3 runs to 12 residues. V was shortened by 4 bases and J by 3 bases, with 4 bases between the two germline ends. DNA for the CDR3: TGTGCCTGGACCCTTGGGGCCAACGTCCTGACTTTC. Translation gives CAWTLGANVLTF.

By proportion, this clonotype is medium-sized. The J gene is TRBJ1-1, the V gene TRBV7-8; D is ambiguous. Trimming cost V 1 base and J 2 bases, with 11 bases left between them. Germline loops: CDR1 SGHVS, CDR2 FQNEAQ. The CDR3 sequence is 15 residues long. CDR3 loop: CASSLGASFNTEAFF. The CDR3 bases are TGTGCCAGCAGCTTAGGGGCGTCGTTCAACACTGAAGCTTTCTTT.

The table lists this clonotype with many counts. V and J are TRBV4-2 and TRBJ2-7; TRBD1 matches 7 bases. Germline assignment: CDR1 LGHNA and CDR2 YNFKEQ. This CDR3 has 14 residues. The ends lost 4 bases at V and 4 bases at J; junction bases unmatched: 7. In DNA, the CDR3 is TGTGCCAGCAGCCCGGGACAGACCCGGTACGAGCAGTACTTC. Protein: CASSPGQTRYEQYF.

This clonotype was counted many times. The J gene is TRBJ1-1, the V gene TRBV29-1; weak D call: TRBD1 (6 bases). CDR3 length equals 13 residues. Per germline, CDR1 SQVTM and CDR2 ANQGSEA. V lost 7 bases and J lost 1, with 13 bases in between. The CDR3 sequence is CSGRTAGNTEAFF. CDR3 sequence (DNA): TGCAGCGGGCGGACAGCGGGGAACACTGAAGCTTTCTTT.

Comment on this clonotype: Relative to the germline gene, one junction end is altered; a read error may explain this. The CDR3 reads CASSVAGRGTYEQYF. CDR3 nucleotide sequence: TGTGCCAGCAGCGTAGCGGGACGTGGGACCTACGAGCAGTACTTC. The chain joins TRBV7-6 to TRBJ2-7; TRBD2 aligns across 8 bases. The CDR3 runs to 15 residues. CDR1 and CDR2 (germline): SGHVS, FNYEAQ.

The genes are TRBV4-3 and TRBJ2-3; 10 positions agree with TRBD2. V gave up 0 bases and J gave up 6 bases; unmatched junction bases: 9. CDR3 length: 17 residues. Germline values: CDR1 LGHNA, CDR2 YSLEER. The CDR3 DNA follows: TGCGCCAGCAGCCAAGACAGGGCAGCGGGGGGGCGTGATACGCAGTATTTT. As protein: CASSQDRAAGGRDTQYF.

The chain is built from TRBV28 and TRBJ1-1; tentative D call: TRBD1 (6 bases). Germline V gives CDR1 MDHEN, CDR2 SYDVKM. Trimming left V 4 bases short and J 9 bases short, with 18 bases between. The CDR3 extends over 14 amino acids. CDR3 coding DNA: TGTGCCAGCAGTTCCAGGGGACGAGAGGGGCAAGCTTTCTTT. Protein sequence: CASSSRGREGQAFF.

The genes are TRBV7-9 and TRBJ2-7; perhaps D is TRBD1 or TRBD2 (5 bases each). The CDR3 extends over 18 amino acids. Germline V gene sequence: CDR1 SEHNR, CDR2 FQNEAQ (reference sequence). V was pared by 3 bases and J by 2 bases, with 23 bases between. CDR3 in amino acids: CASSLVLGSGRGTYEQYF. The CDR3 DNA reads TGTGCCAGCAGCTTGGTTCTTGGATCGGGACGGGGTACCTACGAGCAGTACTTC.

At least ten counts were recorded for this clonotype. V is TRBV2 and J is TRBJ1-5; D is unresolved. The CDR3 is 12 residues long. Trimming took off 2 bases at V and 6 bases at J, with 5 bases between the two ends. Germline CDR1 is SNHLY and CDR2 is FYNNEI. CDR3 in amino acids: CASSEPGQPQHF. DNA for the CDR3: TGTGCCAGCAGTGAACCAGGTCAGCCCCAGCATTTT.

This clonotype was counted at least ten times. The chain couples TRBV11-1 to TRBJ2-5; TRBD2 is a possible D gene (5 bases). Trimming pared 2 bases from V and 10 bases from J, leaving 8 bases between. Germline V gene sequence: CDR1 SGHAT, CDR2 FQDESV (reference sequence). The CDR3 consists of 11 residues. CDR3 region: CASSLTGVQYF. In nucleotides, the CDR3 is TGTGCCAGCAGCTTAACCGGGGTCCAGTACTTC. The variable domain in full, with the rest retrieved from reference TRBV11-1 and TRBJ2-5, is EAEVAQSPRYKITEKSQAVAFWCDPISGHATLYWYRQILGQGPELLVQFQDESVVDDSQLPKDRFSAERLKGVDSTLKIQPAELGDSAMYLCASSLTGVQYFGPGTRLLVL.